This TCR beta chain is drawn from a study of T cell responses to AZD1222 COVID-19 vaccine. The CDR3 is 16 residues long. The germline gives CDR1 MDHEN, CDR2 SYDVKM. Trimming took off 5 bases at V and 3 bases at J, with 19 bases between the two ends. Generated by immunoSEQ multiplex PCR, the TCRdb table keeps only in-frame clones and is missing some. The profile shows approximately 150,000 clones, around 90% of them singletons. This clonotype was sampled from an adult in good health. This chain joins TRBV28 and TRBJ2-5; tentative D call: TRBD1 (6 bases). The sample was peripheral blood, taken on day 0 of AZD1222 vaccination. The CDR3 region has the DNA TGTGCCAGCAGTGGGACCGGGACATCACGAAAAGAGACCCAGTACTTC. Its translation: CASSGTGTSRKETQYF.